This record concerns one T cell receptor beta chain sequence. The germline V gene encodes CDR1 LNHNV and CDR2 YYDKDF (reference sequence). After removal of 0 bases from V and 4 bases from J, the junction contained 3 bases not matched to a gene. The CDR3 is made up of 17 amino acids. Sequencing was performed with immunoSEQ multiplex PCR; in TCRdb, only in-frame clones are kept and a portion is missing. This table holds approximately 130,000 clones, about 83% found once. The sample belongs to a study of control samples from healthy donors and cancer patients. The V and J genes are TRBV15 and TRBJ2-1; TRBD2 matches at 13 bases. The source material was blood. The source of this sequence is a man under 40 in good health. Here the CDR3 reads CATSRDRLAGGYNEQFF. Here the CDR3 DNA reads TGTGCCACCAGCAGAGATAGACTAGCGGGGGGATACAATGAGCAGTTCTTC.